This is a list of T cell receptor beta chains from one sample in a study of blood T cell repertoires in COVID-19. Assay: immunoSEQ multiplex PCR; the TCRdb copy retains only in-frame clones and omits some. The data show about 180,000 clones, with roughly 84% seen just once and 13% to 15% held by the top ten. Sequenced material: peripheral blood. The origin of the receptors is a man younger than 35 with active or convalescent COVID-19. Each CDR3 is given with its conserved first and last residue. Each record gives: D gene, CDR3 length, V gene, CDR3 protein. D genes are given only for firm matches.

TRBD1,16,TRBV7-9,CASSLVVGQGLYEQYF
.,11,TRBV28,CASSLSDGYTF
.,15,TRBV6-5,CASSLTGGSNQPQHF
.,15,TRBV19,CASSTGSTGNYGYTF
TRBD1,14,TRBV5-4,CASSLATGGFEQYF
.,14,TRBV6-4,CASSAQGGNSPLHF
.,15,TRBV19,CASSITGDSRETQYF
TRBD1,15,TRBV28,CASSPDRVGNQPQHF
.,13,TRBV4-3,CASSQRRGTEAFF
.,15,TRBV28,CASSFFPGESTEAFF
TRBD1,21,TRBV7-8,CASSLSPRRDRDFSGANVLTF
TRBD1,16,TRBV6-1,CASSAWTGRSYNEQFF
.,13,TRBV19,CASSSGNNSPLHF